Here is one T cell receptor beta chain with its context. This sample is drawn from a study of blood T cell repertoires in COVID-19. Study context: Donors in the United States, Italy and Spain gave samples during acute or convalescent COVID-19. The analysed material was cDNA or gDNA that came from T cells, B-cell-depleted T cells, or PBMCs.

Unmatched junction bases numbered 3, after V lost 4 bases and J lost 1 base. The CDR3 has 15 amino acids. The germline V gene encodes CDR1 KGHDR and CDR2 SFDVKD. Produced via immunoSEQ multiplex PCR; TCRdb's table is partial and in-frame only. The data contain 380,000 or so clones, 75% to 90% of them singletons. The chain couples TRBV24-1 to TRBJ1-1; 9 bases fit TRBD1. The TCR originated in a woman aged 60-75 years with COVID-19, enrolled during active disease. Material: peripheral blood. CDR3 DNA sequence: TGTGCCACCAGTGAACTGACAGGGGGGAACACTGAAGCTTTCTTT. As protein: CATSELTGGNTEAFF.